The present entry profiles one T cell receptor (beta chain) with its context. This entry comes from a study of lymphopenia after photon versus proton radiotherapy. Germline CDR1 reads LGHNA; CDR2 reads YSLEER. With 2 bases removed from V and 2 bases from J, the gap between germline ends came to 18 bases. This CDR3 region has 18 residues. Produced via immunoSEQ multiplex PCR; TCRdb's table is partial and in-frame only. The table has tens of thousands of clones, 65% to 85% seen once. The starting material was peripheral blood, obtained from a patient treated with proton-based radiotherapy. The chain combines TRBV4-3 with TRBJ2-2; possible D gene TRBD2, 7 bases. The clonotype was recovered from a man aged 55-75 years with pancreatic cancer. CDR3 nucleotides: TGCGCCAGCAGCCAACCCCCTGGCGGGGGCCCTAACACCGGGGAGCTGTTTTTT. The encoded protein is CASSQPPGGGPNTGELFF.